This T cell receptor (beta chain) was captured in a study of cytomegalovirus exposure and HLA in healthy donors. Study-level findings and limits: According to a later analysis, most TCR beta chains associated with CMV appeared HLA-restricted. V- and J-gene trimming of TCR beta was linked (in a later analysis) to a missense DCLRE1C variant.

Both 60 Vbeta primers and 13 Jbeta primers went into the PCR. Assay: immunoSEQ multiplex PCR; the TCRdb copy retains only in-frame clones and omits some. Counted here are around 170,000 clones, 84% occurring once; the ten biggest clones make up roughly 0.38%. Remarks on this clone: What it recognizes is unknown.

CDR3 length: 15 residues. Trimming stripped 3 bases from V and 2 bases from J, with 13 bases between. The germline V gene encodes CDR1 LNHDA and CDR2 SQIVND (reference sequence). The source material was PBMCs. The TCR comes from a boy between 2 and 10 years old in good health and CMV-seronegative. The chain is built from TRBV19 and TRBJ1-1; no definite D call. CDR3 DNA sequence: TGTGCCAGTAGTATTGATAATCCGGTCAACACTGAAGCTTTCTTT. Translation gives CASSIDNPVNTEAFF.